This TCR beta chain stems from a study of blood T cell repertoires in COVID-19. Study as a whole: The origin of the acute and convalescent COVID-19 samples was the United States, Italy and Spain. T cells, B-cell-depleted T cells, or PBMCs provided the cDNA or gDNA that served as material.

V was cut by 10 bases and J by 3 bases, with 21 bases left in between. The V gene's germline CDR1 is MDHEN and CDR2 SYDVKM. This CDR3 spans 15 amino acids. This clone occurred once. Original processing notes: For nucleated cells, counts were estimated from reference gene primer amplification. Only in-frame clones appear in the TCRdb table, and some are missing; sequencing was by immunoSEQ multiplex PCR. That table furnishes V, J and clone size, whereas the DNA furnished D and trimming. The sample lists around 270,000 clones, around 80% occurring once. This sequence was found in a man in his 60s with acute or convalescent COVID-19. The sample taken for sequencing was peripheral blood. The rearrangement links TRBV28 to TRBJ2-5, with D perhaps matching TRBD1 (6 bases). CDR3 sequence reads: CATHNPGTRKETQYF. CDR3 nucleotide sequence: TGTGCCACCCATAACCCCGGGACAAGAAAAGAGACCCAGTACTTC.